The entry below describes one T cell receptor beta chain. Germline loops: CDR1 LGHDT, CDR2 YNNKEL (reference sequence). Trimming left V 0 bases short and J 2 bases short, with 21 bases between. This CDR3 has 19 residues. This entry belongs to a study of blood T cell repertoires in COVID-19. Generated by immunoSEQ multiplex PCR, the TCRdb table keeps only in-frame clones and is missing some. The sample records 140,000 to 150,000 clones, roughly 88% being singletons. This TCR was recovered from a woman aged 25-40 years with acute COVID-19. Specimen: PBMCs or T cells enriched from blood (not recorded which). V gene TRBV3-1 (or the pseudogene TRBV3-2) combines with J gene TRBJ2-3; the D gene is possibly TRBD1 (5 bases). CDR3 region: CASSQDPSRESLLTDTQYF. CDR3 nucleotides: TGTGCCAGCAGCCAAGACCCGAGCAGGGAATCACTGCTCACAGATACGCAGTATTTT.